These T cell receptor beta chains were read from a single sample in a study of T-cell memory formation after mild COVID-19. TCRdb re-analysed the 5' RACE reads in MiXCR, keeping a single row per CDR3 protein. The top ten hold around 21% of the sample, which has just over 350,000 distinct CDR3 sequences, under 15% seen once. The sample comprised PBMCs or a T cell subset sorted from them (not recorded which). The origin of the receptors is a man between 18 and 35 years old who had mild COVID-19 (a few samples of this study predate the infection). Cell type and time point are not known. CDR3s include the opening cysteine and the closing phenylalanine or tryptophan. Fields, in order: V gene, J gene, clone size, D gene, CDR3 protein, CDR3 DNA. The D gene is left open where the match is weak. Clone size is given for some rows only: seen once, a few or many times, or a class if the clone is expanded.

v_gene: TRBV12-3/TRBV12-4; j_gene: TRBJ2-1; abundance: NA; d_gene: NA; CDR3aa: CASSIIELQFF; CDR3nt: TGTGCCAGCAGTATTATAGAGTTGCAGTTCTTC
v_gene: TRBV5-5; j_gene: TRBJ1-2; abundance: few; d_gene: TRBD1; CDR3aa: CASSLGTGEGYTF; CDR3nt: TGTGCCAGCAGCCTAGGGACAGGGGAAGGCTACACCTTC
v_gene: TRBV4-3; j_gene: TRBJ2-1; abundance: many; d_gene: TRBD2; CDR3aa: CASSPGTSGYNEQFF; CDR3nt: TGCGCCAGCAGCCCCGGGACTAGCGGCTACAATGAGCAGTTCTTC
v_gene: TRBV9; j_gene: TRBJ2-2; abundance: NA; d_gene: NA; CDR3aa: CASSVNSLNTGELFF; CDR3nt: TGTGCCAGCAGCGTAAACAGTTTGAACACCGGGGAGCTGTTTTTT
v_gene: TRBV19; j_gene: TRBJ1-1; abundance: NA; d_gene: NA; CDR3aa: CASSPHGNTEAFF; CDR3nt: TGTGCCAGTAGTCCTCACGGGAACACTGAAGCTTTCTTT
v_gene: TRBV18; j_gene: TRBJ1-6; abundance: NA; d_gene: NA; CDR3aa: CASSPLSDLNSPLHF; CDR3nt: TGTGCCAGCTCACCACTATCTGATTTGAATTCACCCCTCCACTTT
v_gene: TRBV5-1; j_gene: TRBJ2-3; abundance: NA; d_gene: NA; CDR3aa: CASSAGTVSPDTQYF; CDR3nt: TGCGCCAGCAGCGCGGGGACAGTATCACCAGATACGCAGTATTTT
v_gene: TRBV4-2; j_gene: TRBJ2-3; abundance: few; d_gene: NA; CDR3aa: CASSPGDSQYF; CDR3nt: TGTGCCAGCAGCCCGGGGGACTCTCAGTATTTT
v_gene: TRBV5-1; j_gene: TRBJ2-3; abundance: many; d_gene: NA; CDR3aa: CASSYSDSTDTQYF; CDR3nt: TGCGCCAGCAGCTACAGCGACAGCACAGATACGCAGTATTTT
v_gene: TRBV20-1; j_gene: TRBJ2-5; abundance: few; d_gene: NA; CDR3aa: CSAISEQETQYF; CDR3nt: TGCAGTGCTATTAGCGAGCAAGAGACCCAGTACTTC
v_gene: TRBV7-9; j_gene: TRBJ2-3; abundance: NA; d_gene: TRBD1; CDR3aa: CASSPGQGGPDTQYF; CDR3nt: TGTGCCAGCAGTCCCGGACAGGGGGGACCAGATACGCAGTATTTT
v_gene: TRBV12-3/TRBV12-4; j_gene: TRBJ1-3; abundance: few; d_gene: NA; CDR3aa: CASRLSRGAGENTIYF; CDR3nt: TGTGCCAGCAGGCTTAGCCGGGGCGCAGGTGAAAACACCATATATTTT
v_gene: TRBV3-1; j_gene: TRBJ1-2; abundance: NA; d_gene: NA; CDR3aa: CASSQEQRRYTF; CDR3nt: TGTGCCAGCAGCCAAGAACAGCGGCGATACACCTTC
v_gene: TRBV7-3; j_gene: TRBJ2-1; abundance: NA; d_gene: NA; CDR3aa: CASSPFPSYYNEQFF; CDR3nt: TGTGCCAGCAGCCCCTTTCCATCTTACTACAATGAGCAGTTCTTC
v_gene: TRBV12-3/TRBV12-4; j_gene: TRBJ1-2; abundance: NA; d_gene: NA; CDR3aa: CASSWTDWGYTF; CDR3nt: TGTGCCAGCAGTTGGACAGACTGGGGCTACACCTTC
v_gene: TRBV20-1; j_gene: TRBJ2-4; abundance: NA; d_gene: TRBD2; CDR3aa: CSAKLAKGKNIQYF; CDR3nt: TGCAGTGCTAAACTAGCGAAAGGAAAAAACATTCAGTACTTC
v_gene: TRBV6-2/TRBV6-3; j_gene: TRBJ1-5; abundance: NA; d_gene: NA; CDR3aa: CASGNNQPQHF; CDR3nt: TGTGCCAGCGGCAACAATCAGCCACAGCATTTT
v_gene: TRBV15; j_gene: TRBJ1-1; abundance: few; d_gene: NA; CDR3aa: CATSETEASTEAFF; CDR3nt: TGTGCCACCAGCGAGACAGAGGCCAGCACTGAAGCTTTCTTT
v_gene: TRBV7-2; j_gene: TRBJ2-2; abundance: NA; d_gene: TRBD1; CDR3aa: CASSIPGQGVRTGELFF; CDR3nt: TGTGCCAGCAGCATACCGGGACAGGGGGTGCGAACCGGGGAGCTGTTTTTT
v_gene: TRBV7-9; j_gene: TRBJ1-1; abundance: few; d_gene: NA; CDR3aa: CASSLAPEAFF; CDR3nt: TGTGCCAGCAGCTTAGCGCCGGAAGCTTTCTTT
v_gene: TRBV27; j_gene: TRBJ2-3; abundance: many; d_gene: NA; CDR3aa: CASSFRGGDTQYF; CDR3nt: TGTGCCAGCAGTTTTCGGGGTGGAGATACGCAGTATTTT
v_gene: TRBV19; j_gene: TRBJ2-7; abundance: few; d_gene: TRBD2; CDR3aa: CASSPGLAGYEQYF; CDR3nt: TGTGCCAGTAGCCCTGGACTAGCGGGCTACGAGCAGTACTTC
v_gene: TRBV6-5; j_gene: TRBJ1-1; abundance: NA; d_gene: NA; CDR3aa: CASSYGVKGGTNTEAFF; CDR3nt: TGTGCCAGCAGTTATGGGGTGAAGGGAGGGACGAACACTGAAGCTTTCTTT
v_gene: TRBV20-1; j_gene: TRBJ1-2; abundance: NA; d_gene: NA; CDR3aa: CSARTVDSYGYTF; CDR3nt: TGCAGTGCTAGGACAGTCGATAGCTATGGCTACACCTTC
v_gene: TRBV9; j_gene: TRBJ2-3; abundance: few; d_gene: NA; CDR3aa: CASSVAGRGTDTQYF; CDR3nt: TGTGCCAGCAGCGTAGCTGGGCGGGGAACAGATACGCAGTATTTT
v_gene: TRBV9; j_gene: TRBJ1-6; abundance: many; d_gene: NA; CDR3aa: CASSESSYNSPLHF; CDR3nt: TGTGCCAGCAGCGAAAGCTCCTATAATTCACCCCTCCACTTT
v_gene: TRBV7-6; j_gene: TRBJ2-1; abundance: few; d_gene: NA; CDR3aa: CASSLDTFEGNEQFF; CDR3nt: TGTGCCAGCAGCTTAGACACATTCGAGGGGAATGAGCAGTTCTTC
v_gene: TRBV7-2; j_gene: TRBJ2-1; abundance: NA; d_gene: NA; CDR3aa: CASSLRQGTSHGEQFF; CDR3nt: TGTGCCAGCAGCTTAAGGCAGGGGACGAGTCATGGTGAGCAGTTCTTC
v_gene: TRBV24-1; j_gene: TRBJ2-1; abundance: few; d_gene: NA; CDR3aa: CATSDLPANNEQFF; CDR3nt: TGTGCCACCAGTGATTTGCCGGCCAACAATGAGCAGTTCTTC
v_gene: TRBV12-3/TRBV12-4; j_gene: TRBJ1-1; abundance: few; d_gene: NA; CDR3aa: CASSQDTRGTEAFF; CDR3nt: TGTGCCAGCAGTCAGGACACCCGGGGCACTGAAGCTTTCTTT
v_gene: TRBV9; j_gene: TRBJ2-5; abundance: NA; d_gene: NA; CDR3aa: CASSVAGLRETQYF; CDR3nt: TGTGCCAGCAGCGTAGCAGGGCTTCGAGAGACCCAGTACTTC
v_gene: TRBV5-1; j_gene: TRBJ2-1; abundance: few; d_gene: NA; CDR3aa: CASSRTDGNEQFF; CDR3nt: TGCGCCAGCAGCCGCACGGACGGCAATGAGCAGTTCTTC
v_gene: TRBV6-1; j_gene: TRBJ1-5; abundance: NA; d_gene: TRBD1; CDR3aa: CASNWRRTGDNQPQHF; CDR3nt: TGTGCCAGCAATTGGAGACGGACAGGCGACAATCAGCCCCAGCATTTT
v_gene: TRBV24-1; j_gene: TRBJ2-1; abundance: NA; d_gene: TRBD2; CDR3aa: CATSDLSGGANEQFF; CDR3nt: TGTGCCACCAGTGACCTTAGCGGGGGGGCCAATGAGCAGTTCTTC
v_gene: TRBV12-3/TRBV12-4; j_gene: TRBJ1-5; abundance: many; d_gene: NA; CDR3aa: CASSLSGRQPQHF; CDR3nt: TGTGCCAGCAGTTTATCTGGGCGGCAGCCCCAGCATTTT
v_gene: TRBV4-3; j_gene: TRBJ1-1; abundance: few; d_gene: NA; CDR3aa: CASSQDDGYGVQGNTEAFF; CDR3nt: TGCGCCAGCAGCCAAGACGACGGTTACGGGGTGCAAGGGAACACTGAAGCTTTCTTT